Shown below are 29 T cell receptor beta chains from a single sample sequenced in a study of cytomegalovirus exposure and HLA in healthy donors. The primer mix had 60 Vbeta and 13 Jbeta primers. Generated by immunoSEQ multiplex PCR, the TCRdb table keeps only in-frame clones and is missing some. This sample carries 70,000 to 80,000 clones, with roughly 2.8% going to the ten biggest clones. What was sequenced was PBMCs. All receptors come from a man aged 35 to 55 in good health and CMV-seronegative.

J is TRBJ1-2 and V is TRBV4-1; 9 bases fit TRBD1. The germline V gene encodes CDR1 MGHRA and CDR2 YSYEKL. J gave up 0 bases and V 0 bases, and 8 bases lay outside the gene matches. The CDR3 runs to 18 residues. CDR3: CASSQEQVTGGTNYGYTF. The CDR3 coding sequence is TGCGCCAGCAGCCAAGAGCAAGTGACAGGGGGTACTAACTATGGCTACACCTTC.

V is TRBV14 and J is TRBJ2-7; maybe TRBD1 (5 bases). Germline V gene lookup returns CDR1 SGHDN and CDR2 FVKESK. This CDR3 has 14 residues. Deletions cut 5 bases from V and 2 bases from J, with 13 bases between. CDR3 sequence (DNA): TGTGCCAGCAGCGGAGACAGTCTAGCCTACGAGCAGTACTTC. Protein sequence: CASSGDSLAYEQYF.

The J gene is TRBJ1-4, the V gene TRBV6-1, with 7 bases lining up with TRBD1. The V and J ends lost 1 base and 10 bases, in that order; junction bases with no gene match: 3. This CDR3 is built from 13 residues. The V gene's germline CDR1 is MNHNS and CDR2 SASEGT. Written as DNA, the CDR3 is TGTGCCAGCAGTGAAGACAGGGGAGGAAAACTGTTTTTT. It is translated as CASSEDRGGKLFF.

V usage is TRBV6-1 and J usage is TRBJ2-5, with D perhaps matching TRBD2 (7 bases). The CDR3 has 15 residues. Germline lookup yields CDR1 MNHNS and CDR2 SASEGT. Trimming cost V 3 bases and J 2 bases, with 13 bases left between them. CDR3: CASSDGGLRQETQYF. CDR3 sequence (DNA): TGTGCCAGCAGTGACGGGGGGCTACGTCAAGAGACCCAGTACTTC.

The chain combines TRBV6-6 with TRBJ2-7; D uncertain. V dropped 2 bases and J dropped 7 bases, with 9 bases sitting between them. Per the germline V gene, CDR1 is MNHNY and CDR2 is SVGAGI (reference sequence). The CDR3 covers 12 residues. CDR3: CASSYGSREQYF. The CDR3 DNA sequence: TGTGCCAGCAGTTACGGTTCCAGGGAGCAGTACTTC.

This chain joins TRBV12-5 and TRBJ2-1, with a possible D match to TRBD1 (6 bases). CDR3 length equals 19 residues. V shed 0 bases and J shed 0 bases, with 18 bases lying between them. CDR1 and CDR2 from the germline V gene are LGHNT and FRNRAP. The CDR3 region has the DNA TGTGCTAGTGGTTTGGTGTGGATGGGACACGGCCTCTCCTACAATGAGCAGTTCTTC. Protein sequence: CASGLVWMGHGLSYNEQFF.

The V call is TRBV28, the J call TRBJ1-2; 8 bases are shared with TRBD1. J was trimmed by 2 bases and V by 6 bases; bases with no gene match: 5. The length of the CDR3 is 14 residues. Germline values: CDR1 MDHEN, CDR2 SYDVKM. The CDR3 loop reads CASSSGGANYGYTF. As DNA, the CDR3 is TGTGCCAGCAGCTCAGGGGGCGCCAACTATGGCTACACCTTC.

Frequency places this clone as medium-sized. This chain uses TRBV6-6 with TRBJ2-3; D is undetermined. Trimming took off 8 bases at V and 2 bases at J, with 8 bases between the two ends. The CDR3 is 12 amino acids. CDR1 is MNHNY, CDR2 SVGAGI, per germline (reference sequence). CDR3 amino acids: CASGSNTDTQYF. DNA of the CDR3: TGTGCCAGCGGTTCTAACACAGATACGCAGTATTTT.

The chain is built from TRBV11-2 and TRBJ1-5; D is unclear. The V gene lost 6 bases and the J gene lost 6 bases, with 9 bases spanning the gap. From germline, CDR1 is SGHAT and CDR2 FQNNGV. The CDR3 length is 12 residues. The CDR3 DNA follows: TGTGCCAGCAGTTCGCAGTCTCAGCCCCAGCATTTT. This encodes CASSSQSQPQHF.

The genes are TRBV11-3 and TRBJ2-3; 10 nucleotides align to TRBD2. Germline trimming cut 3 bases from V and 6 bases from J; bases unmatched to any gene: 6. The CDR3 spans 15 residues. CDR1 and CDR2 (germline): SGHNT, YENEEA. This CDR3 reads CASSFSGGNVDTQYF. CDR3 DNA sequence: TGTGCCAGCAGCTTTAGCGGGGGGAACGTGGATACGCAGTATTTT.

The chain is built from TRBV5-1 and TRBJ1-2; 10 bases match TRBD1. J lost 7 bases, V lost 1 base, and 4 bases had no gene match. The V gene's germline CDR1 is SGHRS and CDR2 YFSETQ. The CDR3 consists of 14 residues. The DNA of the CDR3 is TGCGCCAGCAGCTTGCCAGGACAGGGGGTTGGCTACACCTTC. It is translated as CASSLPGQGVGYTF.

V is TRBV2 and J is TRBJ1-6, with 7 bases that match TRBD1. The trim removed 5 bases at V and 10 bases at J, leaving 11 bases unmatched. The germline gives CDR1 SNHLY, CDR2 FYNNEI. The CDR3 runs 15 residues. CDR3 residues: CASSFPRDSDSPLHF. The CDR3 DNA sequence: TGTGCCAGCAGTTTCCCCCGGGACAGTGACTCACCCCTCCACTTT.

This chain joins TRBV30 and TRBJ1-1, with TRBD1 matching over 9 bases. The CDR3 loop spans 12 amino acids. The trim removed 8 bases at V and 5 bases at J, leaving 6 bases unmatched. CDR1 and CDR2 (germline): GTSNPN, SVGIG (reference sequence). The CDR3 region has the DNA TGTGCCGGGACAGGGCTGGATACTGAAGCTTTCTTT. It yields the protein CAGTGLDTEAFF.

The gene calls are TRBV27 and TRBJ1-5; D might be TRBD1 (5 bases). Germline V gives CDR1 MNHEY, CDR2 SMNVEV (reference sequence). Trimming removed 5 bases at V and 5 bases at J, with 10 bases between. The CDR3 is 13 residues long. The CDR3 sequence: CASSRQIYQPQHF. CDR3 nucleotides: TGTGCCAGCAGTCGACAGATTTATCAGCCCCAGCATTTT.

This chain uses TRBV9 with TRBJ2-1; 10 nucleotides line up with TRBD1. With 0 bases clipped from V and 4 bases from J, the junction kept 7 bases outside the gene matches. Germline values: CDR1 SGDLS, CDR2 YYNGEE. The CDR3 contains 17 residues. The CDR3 sequence is CASSVAGGTGAYNEQFF. CDR3 bases: TGTGCCAGCAGCGTAGCCGGGGGGACAGGGGCGTACAATGAGCAGTTCTTC.

The V gene is TRBV30, the J gene TRBJ2-3, with 7 positions matching TRBD2. Germline values: CDR1 GTSNPN, CDR2 SVGIG (reference sequence). The CDR3 is 16 residues long. Trimming cost V 2 bases and J 1 base; bases outside gene matches: 9. The CDR3 loop is CAWSLASGEGTDTQYF. DNA for the CDR3: TGTGCCTGGAGTTTAGCCAGCGGGGAGGGCACAGATACGCAGTATTTT. Full variable domain (outside the CDR3, taken from reference TRBV30 and TRBJ2-3): SQTIHQWPATLVQPVGSPLSLECTVEGTSNPNLYWYRQAAGRGLQLLFYSVGIGQISSEVPQNLSASRPQDRQFILSSKKLLLSDSGFYLCAWSLASGEGTDTQYFGPGTRLTVL.

The chain couples TRBV5-4 to TRBJ1-1; 9 positions match TRBD1. This CDR3 has 19 residues. Losses at the gene ends were 4 bases for V and 5 bases for J; bases not matched to a gene: 21. Germline V gene data show CDR1 as SGHNT and CDR2 as YYREEE (reference sequence). CDR3 loop: CASSTPPLTRDRVSTEAFF. The CDR3 nucleotides are TGTGCCAGCAGCACGCCTCCCCTCACGCGGGACAGGGTTTCTACTGAAGCTTTCTTT.

The chain employs TRBV30 and TRBJ1-2; 8 nucleotides align to TRBD1. The CDR3 has 17 residues. V dropped 0 bases and J dropped 2; count of bases not matched to a gene: 11. Germline CDR1 GTSNPN, CDR2 SVGIG (reference sequence). Here the CDR3 reads CAWSVLSRDRKNYGYTF. The CDR3 nucleotides are TGTGCCTGGAGTGTACTCTCCCGGGACAGGAAAAACTATGGCTACACCTTC.

This chain uses TRBV19 with TRBJ1-4; no reliable D call. This CDR3 is built from 15 residues. V shed 6 bases and J shed 0 bases, with 11 bases lying between them. Germline-derived CDR1 and CDR2 are LNHDA and SQIVND (reference sequence). CDR3 sequence: CASRPPGATNEKLFF. DNA for the CDR3: TGTGCCAGTAGACCCCCGGGAGCAACTAATGAAAAACTGTTTTTT.

The rearrangement uses TRBV18 and TRBJ2-2; 9 bases are shared with TRBD1. Germline-derived CDR1 and CDR2 are KGHSH and LQKENI. CDR3 length: 15 residues. J was trimmed by 4 bases and V by 6 bases; bases with no gene match: 6. The CDR3 nucleotides are TGTGCCAGCTCTCCCGACAGGGGGATCACCGGGGAGCTGTTTTTT. Residues: CASSPDRGITGELFF.

The CDR3 loop reads CASSERTGLYSEKLFF. The CDR3 DNA reads as TGTGCCAGCAGTGAAAGGACAGGATTATATAGTGAAAAACTGTTTTTT. The chain couples TRBV2 to TRBJ1-4; TRBD1 matches 7 bases. There are 16 residues in the CDR3. J gave up 7 bases and V 2 bases, and 10 bases lay outside the gene matches. Germline V gene lookup returns CDR1 SNHLY and CDR2 FYNNEI.

The rearrangement uses TRBV7-9 and TRBJ1-4, with D possibly TRBD1 on 5 matching bases. This CDR3 region has 14 residues. Deletions cut 5 bases from V and 6 bases from J, with 13 bases between. The germline gives CDR1 SEHNR, CDR2 FQNEAQ (reference sequence). The CDR3 nucleotides read TGTGCCAGCAGCCATCCAGGGAGGGATGAAAAACTGTTTTTT. Amino acid sequence: CASSHPGRDEKLFF.

The chain has TRBV29-1 and TRBJ2-5; no clear D gene. The CDR3 extends over 12 amino acids. V dropped 6 bases and J dropped 3 bases, with 11 bases sitting between them. Germline CDR1 reads SQVTM; CDR2 reads ANQGSEA. In nucleotides, the CDR3 is TGCAGCGTCGAACGGGTAAAAGAGACCCAGTACTTC. Amino acids: CSVERVKETQYF.

The chain links TRBV6-6 to TRBJ2-7, with D tentatively TRBD2 (6 bases). The germline V and J ends were trimmed by 0 bases and 0 bases, with 12 bases remaining between them. Per germline, CDR1 MNHNY and CDR2 SVGAGI (reference sequence). This CDR3 has 16 amino acids. For the CDR3, the DNA is TGTGCCAGCAGTTACTCGAGTGGCGGGGACTCCTACGAGCAGTACTTC. This translates into CASSYSSGGDSYEQYF.

The chain uses TRBV14 and TRBJ2-3, with D tentatively TRBD1 (5 bases). Germline V gene lookup returns CDR1 SGHDN and CDR2 FVKESK. The CDR3 is made up of 15 amino acids. V lost 4 bases and J 0 bases, leaving 11 bases between the germline ends. CDR3 coding DNA: TGTGCCAGCAGCCCTGGACACTTTAGCACAGATACGCAGTATTTT. This translates into CASSPGHFSTDTQYF.

The V gene is TRBV28, the J gene TRBJ2-5; 10 bases fit TRBD2. The CDR3 consists of 15 residues. The trim removed 2 bases at V and 4 bases at J, leaving 4 bases unmatched. Germline V gene data show CDR1 as MDHEN and CDR2 as SYDVKM. The CDR3 sequence: CASSLLAGDRETQYF. The CDR3 nucleotides are TGTGCCAGCAGTTTACTAGCGGGGGATAGAGAGACCCAGTACTTC. Full variable domain (rest looked up from reference TRBV28 and TRBJ2-5): DVKVTQSSRYLVKRTGEKVFLECVQDMDHENMFWYRQDPGLGLRLIYFSYDVKMKEKGDIPEGYSVSREKKERFSLILESASTNQTSMYLCASSLLAGDRETQYFGPGTRLLVL.

V gene TRBV6-1 combines with J gene TRBJ1-2, with 7 bases that match TRBD1. V was clipped by 0 bases and J by 7 bases; unmatched bases: 5. CDR3 length: 14 amino acids. Germline V gene data show CDR1 as MNHNS and CDR2 as SASEGT. In DNA, the CDR3 is TGTGCCAGCAGTGAAGCGTTCGACAGGGTTGGCTACACCTTC. Translation: CASSEAFDRVGYTF.

This chain connects TRBV11-3 to TRBJ2-2, with 8 positions matching TRBD1. V lost 8 bases and J lost 1; bases outside the gene matches: 6. This CDR3 comprises 15 residues. Germline V gene sequence: CDR1 SGHNT, CDR2 YENEEA. CDR3 sequence (DNA): TGTGCCAGCGGCCACGGGACAGGGAACACCGGGGAGCTGTTTTTT. This gives the protein CASGHGTGNTGELFF. Variable domain in full (rest from reference TRBV11-3 and TRBJ2-2): EAGVVQSPRYKIIEKKQPVAFWCNPISGHNTLYWYLQNLGQGPELLIRYENEEAVDDSQLPKDRFSAERLKGVDSTLKIQPAELGDSAVYLCASGHGTGNTGELFFGEGSRLTVL.

The chain links TRBV19 to TRBJ1-2; 10 nucleotides line up with TRBD1. The CDR3 spans 14 residues. In germline, CDR1 is LNHDA, CDR2 SQIVND (reference sequence). J lost 8 bases, V lost 5 bases, and 8 bases had no gene match. CDR3 residues: CASSSPDRGQGYTF. For the CDR3, the DNA is TGTGCCAGTAGTTCCCCCGACAGGGGGCAAGGCTACACCTTC. Drawing the rest from reference TRBV19 and TRBJ1-2, the complete variable domain is DGGITQSPKYLFRKEGQNVTLSCEQNLNHDAMYWYRQDPGQGLRLIYYSQIVNDFQKGDIAEGYSVSREKKESFPLTVTSAQKNPTAFYLCASSSPDRGQGYTFGSGTRLTVV.